These 23 T cell receptor beta chains were all obtained from the same sample, sequenced in a study of cytomegalovirus exposure and HLA in healthy donors. Data came from immunoSEQ multiplex PCR; TCRdb stores just in-frame clones and leaves some out. The repertoire consists of about 170,000 clones, with approximately 87% occurring once and the leading ten covering 4.5% to 7%. The sequencing input was PBMCs. The receptors come from a woman aged 25 to 39 in good health and CMV-seronegative.

A single count supports this clone. The V and J genes are TRBV6-5 and TRBJ2-3, with unresolved D. The CDR3 is 15 amino acids. The germline V gene has CDR1 MNHEY and CDR2 SVGAGI. The V end was cut by 0 bases, the J end by 0 bases, with 7 bases between. The CDR3 spells CASSYSGISTDTQYF. The CDR3 region has the DNA TGTGCCAGCAGTTACTCGGGCATCAGCACAGATACGCAGTATTTT.

The chain couples TRBV2 to TRBJ2-1, with D possibly being TRBD1 (5 bases). Trimming removed 4 bases from V and 8 bases from J, with 12 bases in between. Germline CDR1 reads SNHLY; CDR2 reads FYNNEI. This CDR3 contains 13 residues. The CDR3 spells CASSVAGKDEQFF. The CDR3 nucleotides are TGTGCCAGCAGTGTGGCAGGGAAGGATGAGCAGTTCTTC.

This sequence joins TRBV4-3 and TRBJ1-6; 7 bases map to TRBD1. The germline CDR1 and CDR2 sequences are LGHNA and YSLEER. The CDR3 extends over 14 amino acids. V trimming: 3 bases; J trimming: 6 bases; junction bases outside the gene matches: 2. The CDR3 DNA reads TGCGCCAGCAGCCAGACAGGGTTTAATTCACCCCTCCACTTT. Amino acid sequence: CASSQTGFNSPLHF.

CDR3 coding DNA: TGTGCCAGCAGCCAAGATCTCCAGGGTCCGAAGCAAGAGACCCAGTACTTC. Its translation is CASSQDLQGPKQETQYF. The V call is TRBV14, the J call TRBJ2-5, with D perhaps TRBD1 (5 bases). Trimming stripped 0 bases from V and 2 bases from J, with 16 bases between. This CDR3 is built from 17 residues. Germline values: CDR1 SGHDN, CDR2 FVKESK. The whole variable domain, remainder taken from reference TRBV14 and TRBJ2-5, is EAGVTQFPSHSVIEKGQTVTLRCDPISGHDNLYWYRRVMGKEIKFLLHFVKESKQDESGMPNNRFLAERTGGTYSTLKVQPAELEDSGVYFCASSQDLQGPKQETQYFGPGTRLLVL.

The rearrangement links TRBV28 to TRBJ2-2; weak D call: TRBD1 (6 bases). Germline CDR1 reads MDHEN; CDR2 reads SYDVKM. CDR3 length equals 15 residues. V was shortened by 10 bases and J by 4 bases, with 19 bases between the two germline ends. This CDR3 is CATRGGKGVTGELFF. CDR3 bases: TGTGCCACCAGGGGCGGCAAAGGGGTCACCGGGGAGCTGTTTTTT.

The V and J genes are TRBV9 and TRBJ2-2; perhaps TRBD2 as D (6 bases). CDR3 size: 13 residues. Germline values: CDR1 SGDLS, CDR2 YYNGEE. The V end was cut by 5 bases, the J end by 5 bases, with 10 bases between. CDR3 DNA sequence: TGTGCCAGCAGTTGGGGGGATACCGGGGAGCTGTTTTTT. Translating it yields CASSWGDTGELFF. Using reference TRBV9 and TRBJ2-2 for the parts outside the CDR3, the full variable domain is DSGVTQTPKHLITATGQRVTLRCSPRSGDLSVYWYQQSLDQGLQFLIQYYNGEERAKGNILERFSAQQFPDLHSELNLSSLELGDSALYFCASSWGDTGELFFGEGSRLTVL.

This chain links TRBV27 with TRBJ2-1, with D tentatively TRBD2 (5 bases). CDR1 and CDR2 (germline): MNHEY, SMNVEV (reference sequence). The V end was cut by 6 bases, the J end by 4 bases, with 10 bases between. The CDR3 contains 13 residues. The CDR3 region is CASSQRGYNEQFF. The CDR3 coding sequence is TGTGCCAGCAGCCAACGGGGATACAATGAGCAGTTCTTC.

The chain recombines TRBV14 with TRBJ2-2, with no clear D. The length of the CDR3 is 13 residues. Germline assignment: CDR1 SGHDN and CDR2 FVKESK. Trimming shortened V by 2 bases and J by 2 bases, and 3 bases separated the two germline ends. The DNA of the CDR3 is TGTGCCAGCAGCCAAATAAACACCGGGGAGCTGTTTTTT. Protein: CASSQINTGELFF.

V gene TRBV19 combines with J gene TRBJ2-1, with 13 bases lining up with TRBD2. Germline V CDR1 and CDR2: LNHDA, SQIVND (reference sequence). Trimming at V came to 6 bases and at J to 10 bases, leaving 9 bases not matched to a gene. This CDR3 has 15 amino acids. CDR3: CASRTTSGRAWEQFF. The CDR3 DNA sequence: TGTGCCAGTAGGACCACTAGCGGGAGGGCCTGGGAGCAGTTCTTC.

The V and J genes are TRBV5-8 and TRBJ1-2; weak D call: TRBD1 (6 bases). The germline V gene encodes CDR1 SGHTS and CDR2 YDEGEE. Trimming left V 2 bases short and J 1 base short, with 9 bases between. The length of the CDR3 is 14 residues. DNA of the CDR3: TGTGCCAGCAGCTTACAGGGTTATAACTATGGCTACACCTTC. It translates to CASSLQGYNYGYTF.

This clone was counted a few times. The CDR3 region is CASSQADGGQGGHGYTF. In DNA form, the CDR3 reads TGTGCCAGCAGCCAAGCGGATGGGGGACAGGGAGGGCATGGCTACACCTTC. The J gene is TRBJ1-2, the V gene TRBV4-2, with 9 nucleotides matching TRBD1. This CDR3 comprises 17 residues. Germline CDR1 and CDR2: LGHNA and YNFKEQ. The J segment lost 6 bases and the V segment lost 1 base, leaving 12 bases of the junction unmatched.

This sequence joins TRBV18 and TRBJ1-2; D remains ambiguous. CDR1 and CDR2 from the germline V gene are KGHSH and LQKENI. CDR3 length: 15 residues. Trimming took off 0 bases at V and 5 bases at J, with 13 bases between the two ends. The CDR3 bases are TGTGCCAGCTCACCACCTCCAGTCCGAAAGTATGGCTACACCTTC. Its translation is CASSPPPVRKYGYTF.

A single count supports this clone. The chain employs TRBV28 and TRBJ2-7; D unclear. CDR3 length: 16 amino acids. Germline values: CDR1 MDHEN, CDR2 SYDVKM. V shed 2 bases and J shed 4 bases, with 18 bases lying between them. The CDR3 reads CASSLSLGKAIYEQYF. CDR3 sequence (DNA): TGTGCCAGCAGTTTAAGTCTGGGTAAGGCGATTTACGAGCAGTACTTC.

The gene calls are TRBV5-1 and TRBJ2-1; D unclear. CDR1 SGHRS and CDR2 YFSETQ come from the germline V gene. V lost 0 bases and J lost 6, with 7 bases in between. The CDR3 length is 13 residues. CDR3 residues: CASSLDGVNEQFF. Written as DNA, the CDR3 is TGCGCCAGCAGCTTGGATGGGGTCAATGAGCAGTTCTTC.

V gene TRBV6-5 combines with J gene TRBJ1-1; D might be TRBD1 (6 bases). CDR3 length: 15 amino acids. The germline V gene encodes CDR1 MNHEY and CDR2 SVGAGI. V dropped 6 bases and J dropped 7 bases, with 21 bases sitting between them. The CDR3 sequence is CASRGGRTASFEAFF. CDR3 coding DNA: TGTGCCAGCAGGGGGGGGAGGACAGCTAGCTTTGAAGCTTTCTTT.

The chain couples TRBV9 to TRBJ2-2, with 15 bases matching TRBD2. J gave up 0 bases and V 3 bases, and 3 bases lay outside the gene matches. Germline CDR1 reads SGDLS; CDR2 reads YYNGEE. The CDR3 is 18 residues long. As DNA, the CDR3 is TGTGCCAGCAGCGCGGGACTAGCGGGGGGACCGAACACCGGGGAGCTGTTTTTT. This gives the protein CASSAGLAGGPNTGELFF.

This chain joins TRBV6-1 and TRBJ1-1; the match to TRBD1 covers 8 bases. Germline loops: CDR1 MNHNS, CDR2 SASEGT. The ends lost 4 bases at V and 5 bases at J; junction bases unmatched: 9. This CDR3 is 15 amino acids long. The CDR3 DNA reads TGTGCCAGCAGTGGACCTAACAGGGGGGGTACTGAAGCTTTCTTT. This encodes CASSGPNRGGTEAFF.

At least ten counts were recorded for this clone. The J gene is TRBJ1-4, the V gene TRBV2; no firm D call. The ends were cut back, 5 bases at V and 5 bases at J, with 12 bases in the middle. Germline values: CDR1 SNHLY, CDR2 FYNNEI. CDR3 length: 14 amino acids. The CDR3 protein is CASSTGPRNEKLFF. The CDR3 coding sequence is TGTGCCAGCAGTACCGGGCCCAGGAATGAAAAACTGTTTTTT.

This clone was seen more than once but under ten times. The chain recombines TRBV10-3 with TRBJ1-2; 7 bases agree with TRBD1. CDR1 ENHRY and CDR2 SYGVKD come from the germline V gene. V lost 4 bases and J lost 3; bases outside the gene matches: 5. The CDR3 sequence is 14 residues long. The CDR3 here is CAISASGTDYGYTF. Here the CDR3 DNA reads TGTGCCATCAGTGCCTCCGGGACAGACTATGGCTACACCTTC.

The chain employs TRBV6-5 and TRBJ2-7; 12 nucleotides align to TRBD2. This CDR3 contains 15 residues. Germline V gives CDR1 MNHEY, CDR2 SVGAGI. The V gene end was trimmed by 5 bases and the J gene end by 3 bases; junction bases not matched to a gene: 5. In nucleotides, the CDR3 is TGTGCCAGCAGTGTAACTAGCGGGGGGTACTACGAGCAGTACTTC. This translates into CASSVTSGGYYEQYF.

The chain has TRBV7-3 and TRBJ2-7; the D is unclear. Trimming left V 5 bases short and J 4 bases short, with 12 bases between. There are 13 residues in the CDR3. Germline V CDR1 and CDR2: SGHTA, FQGTGA. This CDR3 is CASSPPGSYEQYF. Written as DNA, the CDR3 is TGTGCCAGCAGCCCCCCCGGGTCTTACGAGCAGTACTTC.

The genes are TRBV7-2 and TRBJ2-2; D not resolved. The germline V and J ends were trimmed by 1 base and 1 base, with 7 bases remaining between them. This CDR3 spans 15 amino acids. Germline CDR1 reads SGHTA; CDR2 reads FQGNSA. CDR3 nucleotide sequence: TGTGCCAGCAGCTTAGGGTTGCAGAACACCGGGGAGCTGTTTTTT. This translates into CASSLGLQNTGELFF.

The V gene is TRBV30, the J gene TRBJ2-1; a possible D gene is TRBD2 (6 bases). Trimming stripped 3 bases from V and 6 bases from J, with 15 bases between. The CDR3 spans 14 residues. Germline CDR1 is GTSNPN and CDR2 is SVGIG (reference sequence). For the CDR3, the DNA is TGTGCCTGGAGGGGCGGCGGGGTGTCCAATGAGCAGTTCTTC. Translating gives CAWRGGGVSNEQFF.